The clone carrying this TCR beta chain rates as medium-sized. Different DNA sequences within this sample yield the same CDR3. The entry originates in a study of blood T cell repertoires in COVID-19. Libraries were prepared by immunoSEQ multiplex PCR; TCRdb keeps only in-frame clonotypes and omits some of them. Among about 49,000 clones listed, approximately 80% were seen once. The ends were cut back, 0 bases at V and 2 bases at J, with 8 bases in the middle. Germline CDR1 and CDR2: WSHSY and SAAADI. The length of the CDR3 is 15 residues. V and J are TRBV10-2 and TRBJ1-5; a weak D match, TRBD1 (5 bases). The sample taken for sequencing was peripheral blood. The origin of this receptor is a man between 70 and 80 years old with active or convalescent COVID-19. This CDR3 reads CASSESGHRNQPQHF. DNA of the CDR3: TGCGCCAGCAGTGAGTCAGGACACCGCAATCAGCCCCAGCATTTT.